The text below deals with one T cell receptor beta chain. The CDR3 spans 17 residues. Germline loops: CDR1 ENHRY, CDR2 SYGVKD. V lost 4 bases and J lost 8; bases outside the gene matches: 14. The sample is drawn from a study of blood T cell repertoires in COVID-19. About the research overall: Acute-phase and convalescent COVID-19 samples originated in the United States, Italy and Spain. PBMCs, B-cell-depleted T cells, or T cells provided the cDNA or gDNA that made up the material.

Profiled with immunoSEQ multiplex PCR; TCRdb holds only in-frame clones, not every one. Of approximately 400,000 clones in the sample, about 90% are singletons; the top ten hold 1.3%. Sequences were obtained from PBMCs or T cells enriched from blood (not recorded which). This chain connects TRBV10-3 to TRBJ2-3; 11 positions agree with TRBD2. This receptor was identified in a young man who had recovered from COVID-19. The CDR3 nucleotides read TGTGCCATCAGTGCGGCTCCGGGACTAGCGGTACAGGCTACGCAGTATTTT. This encodes CAISAAPGLAVQATQYF.